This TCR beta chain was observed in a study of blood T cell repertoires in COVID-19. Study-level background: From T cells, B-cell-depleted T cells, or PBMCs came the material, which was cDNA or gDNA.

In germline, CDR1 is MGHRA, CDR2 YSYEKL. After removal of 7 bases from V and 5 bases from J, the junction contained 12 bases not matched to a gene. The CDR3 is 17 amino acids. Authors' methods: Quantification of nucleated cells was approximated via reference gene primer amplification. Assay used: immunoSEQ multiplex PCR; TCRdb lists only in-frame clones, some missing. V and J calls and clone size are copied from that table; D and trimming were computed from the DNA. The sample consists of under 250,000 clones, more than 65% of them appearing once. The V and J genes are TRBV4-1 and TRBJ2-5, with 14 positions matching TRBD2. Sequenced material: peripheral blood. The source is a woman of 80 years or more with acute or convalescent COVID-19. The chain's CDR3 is CASITPGLAGVGETQYF. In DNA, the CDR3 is TGCGCCAGCATCACTCCGGGACTAGCGGGAGTCGGCGAGACCCAGTACTTC.